These T cell receptor beta chains were read from a single sample in a study of cytomegalovirus exposure and HLA in healthy donors. Profiling relied on immunoSEQ multiplex PCR, and the TCRdb table lists in-frame clones only, not all of them. The data hold around 140,000 clones, with around 10% observed a single time. Material: PBMCs. The receptors shown here come from a middle-aged woman in good health and CMV-seropositive. The CDR3 runs from the conserved cysteine through the conserved F or W. The order of the fields is J gene, clone size, V gene, CDR3 protein. Size tells how often a clone was seen (once, few, many) or the class of an expanded clone, and some rows leave it out.

TRBJ2-1	few	TRBV6-5	CASRRADSHNEQFF
TRBJ2-7	few	TRBV5-8	CASSLLAGGGEQYF
TRBJ1-6	-	TRBV7-2	CASSFDPGQGRNSPLHF
TRBJ1-1	-	TRBV9	CASSALMNTEAFF
TRBJ1-1	-	TRBV2	CASSLAGQLEAFF
TRBJ2-1	-	TRBV11-2	CASSLGGRSDNEQFF
TRBJ1-2	few	TRBV7-9	CASSRWDSPNYYGYTF
TRBJ2-7	few	TRBV6-5	CASSRSVGGLSEQYF
TRBJ2-1	-	TRBV10-2	CASGGAYNEQFF
TRBJ2-7	-	TRBV2	CASSLGTGDSEQYF
-	-	TRBV6-5	CASSYLGTGSYEQYF
TRBJ2-6	-	TRBV2	CASSGGSGANVLTF
TRBJ2-3	-	TRBV5-1	CASSLDPGTDTQYF
TRBJ1-2	-	TRBV5-6	CASRAVRGGYTF
TRBJ1-2	few	TRBV9	CASSVGIAGVDRYGYTF
TRBJ1-5	-	TRBV27	CASSPLLRDRGLENSNQPQHF
TRBJ1-2	-	TRBV10-3	CAISPGQAYGYTF
TRBJ2-7	-	TRBV7-2	CASSWGRDRPYEQYF
TRBJ1-5	few	TRBV11-3	CASSKGGVGQPQHF
TRBJ2-2	-	TRBV27	CASSLLVGGRSTGELFF
TRBJ1-4	few	TRBV4-1	CASSQDLQKEKLFF
TRBJ2-5	-	TRBV27	CASSSETDPQETQYF
TRBJ2-1	-	TRBV27	CASSLLGGWSYNEQFF
TRBJ2-6	few	TRBV5-1	CASSWQGSTGANVLTF
TRBJ2-3	-	TRBV6-6	CASSYFGGAPTDTQYF
TRBJ1-4	many	TRBV28	CASSLQGNQEKLFF
TRBJ1-1	few	TRBV5-1	CASSLAGGQGEAFF
TRBJ1-6	-	TRBV11-3	CASSLDQTGTAYF
TRBJ2-1	few	TRBV4-3	CASSQDWAGGNYNEQFF
TRBJ2-3	-	TRBV5-1	CASSLVGGGSTDTQYF
TRBJ2-7	once	TRBV19	CASSIREAVGYEQYF
TRBJ2-7	-	TRBV10-3	CAIRSGTGDLHEQYF
TRBJ2-1	-	TRBV19	CASSMFVTLSGGTNSYNEQFF
TRBJ1-1	few	TRBV7-9	CASSLQGGTEAFF
TRBJ1-4	-	TRBV6-6	CASSQRQGSANEKLFF
TRBJ2-2	-	TRBV18	CASSRGTGVTGELFF
TRBJ2-1	few	TRBV29-1	CSVGSGGEQFF
TRBJ1-1	few	TRBV2	CASIAEYGGNTEAFF
TRBJ2-7	few	TRBV27	CASSPRQGSAQYF
TRBJ1-3	few	TRBV7-8	CASSLTQGGNTIYF
TRBJ1-3	-	TRBV6-6	CASTGGGSGNTIYF